What follows describes a single TCR beta chain. This entry belongs to a study of blood T cell repertoires in COVID-19. Study information: There were acute and convalescent COVID-19 samples, and they came from the United States, Italy and Spain. T cells, B-cell-depleted T cells, or PBMCs supplied cDNA or gDNA.

Libraries were prepared by immunoSEQ multiplex PCR; TCRdb keeps only in-frame clonotypes and omits some of them. The sample lists around 120,000 clones, approximately 87% occurring once. The sequence came from a man in his 70s who had recovered from COVID-19. Sequencing was done on a sample of peripheral blood.

The CDR3 sequence: CASSADRGGKAFF. The CDR3 region has the DNA TGTGCCAGCAGCGCCGACAGGGGAGGAAAAGCTTTCTTT. This chain joins TRBV11-1 and TRBJ1-1, with TRBD1 matching over 8 bases. V lost 5 bases, J lost 9 bases, and 8 bases stayed unmatched. The CDR3 covers 13 residues. Germline CDR1 SGHAT, CDR2 FQDESV (reference sequence).